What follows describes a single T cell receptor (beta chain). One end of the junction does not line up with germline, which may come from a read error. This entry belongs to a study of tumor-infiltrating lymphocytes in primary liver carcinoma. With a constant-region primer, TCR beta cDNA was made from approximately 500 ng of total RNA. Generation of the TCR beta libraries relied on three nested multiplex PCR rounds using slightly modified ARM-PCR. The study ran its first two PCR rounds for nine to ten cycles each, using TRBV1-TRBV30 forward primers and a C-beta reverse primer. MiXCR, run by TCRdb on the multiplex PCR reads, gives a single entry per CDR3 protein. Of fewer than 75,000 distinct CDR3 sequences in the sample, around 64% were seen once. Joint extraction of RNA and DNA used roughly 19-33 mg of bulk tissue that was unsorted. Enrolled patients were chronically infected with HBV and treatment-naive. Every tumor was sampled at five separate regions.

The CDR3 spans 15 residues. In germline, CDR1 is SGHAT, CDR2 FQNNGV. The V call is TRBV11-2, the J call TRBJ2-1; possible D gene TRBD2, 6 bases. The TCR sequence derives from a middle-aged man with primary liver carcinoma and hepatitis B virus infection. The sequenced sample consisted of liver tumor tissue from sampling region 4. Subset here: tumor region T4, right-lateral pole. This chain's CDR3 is CASSPQQEGLGERFF. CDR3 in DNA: TGTGCTAGCAGCCCCCAGCAGGAGGGATTGGGTGAGCGGTTCTTC.